This record looks at one T cell receptor (beta chain) sequence and its context. This sample is part of a study of blood T cell repertoires in COVID-19. Study context: Material from acute and convalescent COVID-19 was sourced from the United States, Italy and Spain. PBMCs, B-cell-depleted T cells, or T cells were the source of the cDNA or gDNA that made up the material.

The germline V gene has CDR1 MNHEY and CDR2 SVGAGI. The CDR3 extends over 15 amino acids. V shed 5 bases, J shed 4 bases, and the junction held 6 bases outside the gene matches. As processed by the authors: Reference gene primer amplification yielded estimated nucleated cell counts. Only in-frame clones appear in the TCRdb table, and some are missing; sequencing was by immunoSEQ multiplex PCR. Clone size and V and J calls were adopted from that table, with D and trimming inferred from the DNA. The profile covers approximately 120,000 clones, with roughly 90% appearing a single time and 6.5% to 9% taken by the ten largest.

The source material was peripheral blood. The TCR originated in a man aged 50 to 59 with acute or convalescent COVID-19. This chain connects TRBV6-5 to TRBJ1-2; 11 nucleotides match TRBD1. The CDR3 coding sequence is TGTGCCAGCAGTCGGTCCGGGACAGGGGGCTATGGCTACACCTTC. This gives the protein CASSRSGTGGYGYTF.